A single sample gave rise to the 16 T cell receptor beta chains below, sequenced in a study of blood T cell repertoires in COVID-19. Clones were read by immunoSEQ multiplex PCR, and TCRdb kept only the in-frame ones, dropping some. The sample lists over 110,000 clones; approximately 89% were seen once. Specimen: peripheral blood. These receptors were taken from a human donor in a cohort sampled during active COVID-19.

The chain is built from TRBV11-2 and TRBJ2-5; a weak D match, TRBD2 (6 bases). The CDR3 totals 12 residues. V was cut by 7 bases and J by 4 bases, with 10 bases left in between. The germline CDR1 and CDR2 sequences are SGHAT and FQNNGV. The CDR3, as DNA: TGTGCCAGCACCGCGGGGATAGAGACCCAGTACTTC. Its protein is CASTAGIETQYF.

The rearrangement uses TRBV7-6 and TRBJ2-1; 9 bases align to TRBD1. J gave up 9 bases and V 4 bases, and 10 bases lay outside the gene matches. In germline, CDR1 is SGHVS, CDR2 FNYEAQ. The length of the CDR3 is 15 residues. The CDR3 region has the DNA TGTGCCAGCAGCTCTACCGGGACAGGGAGGGTTGAGCAGTTCTTC. This translates into CASSSTGTGRVEQFF. Drawing the rest from reference TRBV7-6 and TRBJ2-1, the complete variable domain is GAGVSQSPRYKVTKRGQDVALRCDPISGHVSLYWYRQALGQGPEFLTYFNYEAQQDKSGLPNDRFSAERPEGSISTLTIQRTEQRDSAMYRCASSSTGTGRVEQFFGPGTRLTVL.

The genes are TRBV12-3 or TRBV12-4 and TRBJ1-1, with TRBD1 matching over 8 bases. The CDR3 runs 11 residues. V shed 5 bases and J 8 bases; nucleotides not matched to a gene: 1. DNA of the CDR3: TGTGCCAGCAGTCCAGGGGGCGAAGCTTTCTTT. It translates to CASSPGGEAFF.

The gene calls are TRBV7-2 and TRBJ1-1; D gene uncertain. V dropped 1 base and J dropped 4 bases, with 13 bases sitting between them. CDR3 length equals 15 residues. CDR1 and CDR2 (germline): SGHTA, FQGNSA. CDR3: CASSLVAGQGTEAFF. In DNA form, the CDR3 reads TGTGCCAGCAGCTTAGTGGCAGGTCAAGGCACTGAAGCTTTCTTT. The whole variable domain, filled in from reference TRBV7-2 and TRBJ1-1, reads GAGVSQSPSNKVTEKGKDVELRCDPISGHTALYWYRQSLGQGLEFLIYFQGNSAPDKSGLPSDRFSAERTGGSVSTLTIQRTQQEDSAVYLCASSLVAGQGTEAFFGQGTRLTVV.

The chain couples TRBV18 to TRBJ2-2, with 9 bases matching TRBD1. V lost 2 bases, J lost 3 bases, and 10 bases stayed unmatched. The CDR3 covers 18 residues. Germline CDR1 is KGHSH and CDR2 is LQKENI. The CDR3 reads CASSPVYAGQGYTGELFF. The CDR3 bases are TGTGCCAGCTCACCAGTCTATGCTGGACAGGGGTACACCGGGGAGCTGTTTTTT.

The V and J genes are TRBV5-1 and TRBJ2-3, with 14 positions matching TRBD2. The CDR3 runs to 19 residues. Trimming removed 3 bases from V and 1 base from J; junction bases left unmatched: 10. Germline CDR1 SGHRS, CDR2 YFSETQ. The CDR3 DNA reads as TGCGCCAGCAGCTGGACCGGGACTAGCGGGGGATCGGGCACAGATACGCAGTATTTT. This sequence encodes CASSWTGTSGGSGTDTQYF.

This clone appeared many times. The chain is built from TRBV5-5 and TRBJ1-4; D is possibly TRBD1 (6 bases). The ends were cut back, 4 bases at V and 7 bases at J, with 20 bases in the middle. The CDR3 is 16 amino acids. CDR1 and CDR2 from the germline V gene are SGHKS and YYEKEE (reference sequence). In DNA, the CDR3 is TGTGCCAGCAGCACCCCGCTGGCGGGGGCGCGTGAAAAACTGTTTTTT. Protein product: CASSTPLAGAREKLFF.

This chain links TRBV5-4 with TRBJ2-3; the match to TRBD1 covers 7 bases. Germline V gives CDR1 SGHNT, CDR2 YYREEE (reference sequence). Unmatched junction bases numbered 9, after V lost 2 bases and J lost 6 bases. CDR3 length: 15 residues. The CDR3 nucleotides are TGTGCCAGCAGCTTAGGGGGACAGTGGACTGATACGCAGTATTTT. This codes for CASSLGGQWTDTQYF.

The V call is TRBV27, the J call TRBJ2-5, with 14 bases aligning to TRBD2. The CDR3 consists of 16 residues. The junction had 6 bases not matched to a gene; V was cut back by 5 bases and J by 4 bases. The V gene's germline CDR1 is MNHEY and CDR2 SMNVEV (reference sequence). The CDR3 region has the DNA TGTGCCAGCAGTACCCGACTAGCGGGGGGGCTAGAGACCCAGTACTTC. Residues: CASSTRLAGGLETQYF.

The rearrangement joins TRBV7-8 to TRBJ1-2; D uncertain. Trimming pared 5 bases from V and 0 bases from J, leaving 13 bases between. The CDR3 has 15 amino acids. Per germline, CDR1 SGHVS and CDR2 FQNEAQ. The CDR3 DNA is TGTGCCAGCAGCCTCCGAGGAGAAGCTAACTATGGCTACACCTTC. Protein: CASSLRGEANYGYTF. The variable domain in full, with the rest retrieved from reference TRBV7-8 and TRBJ1-2, is GAGVSQSPRYKVAKRGQDVALRCDPISGHVSLFWYQQALGQGPEFLTYFQNEAQLDKSGLPSDRFFAERPEGSVSTLKIQRTQQEDSAVYLCASSLRGEANYGYTFGSGTRLTVV.

The V gene is TRBV6-5, the J gene TRBJ2-1; TRBD2 agrees at 12 bases. The germline V gene has CDR1 MNHEY and CDR2 SVGAGI. The CDR3 loop spans 15 amino acids. The V gene end was trimmed by 6 bases and the J gene end by 9 bases; junction bases not matched to a gene: 9. The CDR3, as DNA: TGTGCCAGCAGAAACCTAGCGGGGGGGCATTTTGAGCAGTTCTTC. Translated: CASRNLAGGHFEQFF.

The chain links TRBV4-2 to TRBJ2-2; a possible D gene is TRBD2 (6 bases). The CDR3 consists of 16 residues. Germline V gives CDR1 LGHNA, CDR2 YNFKEQ. Deletions cut 1 base from V and 0 bases from J, with 9 bases between. This CDR3 reads CASSQGPGANTGELFF. CDR3 nucleotides: TGTGCCAGCAGCCAAGGGCCGGGGGCGAACACCGGGGAGCTGTTTTTT.

The CDR3 is CAIRALAGPYNEQFF. The CDR3 region has the DNA TGTGCCATCAGGGCTCTAGCGGGACCATACAATGAGCAGTTCTTC. The genes are TRBV10-3 and TRBJ2-1, with 9 positions matching TRBD2. V shed 6 bases and J 4 bases; nucleotides not matched to a gene: 7. The CDR3 spans 15 residues. Germline CDR1 is ENHRY and CDR2 is SYGVKD.

The V call is TRBV28, the J call TRBJ2-2; 9 bases match TRBD1. The V and J ends lost 6 bases and 1 base, in that order; junction bases with no gene match: 3. The germline V gene has CDR1 MDHEN and CDR2 SYDVKM. The CDR3 length is 15 residues. As DNA, the CDR3 is TGTGCCAGCAGCCCGGGACAGGGGAACACCGGGGAGCTGTTTTTT. Translated, it gives CASSPGQGNTGELFF.

The table lists this clone with a few counts. This chain joins TRBV29-1 and TRBJ2-5; D is perhaps TRBD2 (6 bases). The CDR3 consists of 16 residues. CDR1 and CDR2 from the germline V gene are SQVTM and ANQGSEA. V lost 3 bases, J lost 1 base, and 18 bases lay in between. Written as DNA, the CDR3 is TGCAGCGTTGATAAAGGCGGTTGGAGGGTCCAAGAGACCCAGTACTTC. As protein: CSVDKGGWRVQETQYF.

The chain has TRBV5-1 and TRBJ2-1; TRBD2 is a possible D gene (5 bases). The germline V gene has CDR1 SGHRS and CDR2 YFSETQ. V was clipped by 0 bases and J by 1 base, with 11 bases between them. This CDR3 is 16 amino acids long. The CDR3 DNA sequence: TGCGCCAGCAGCTTGGTTCCGGGGATTTCCTACAATGAGCAGTTCTTC. It encodes CASSLVPGISYNEQFF. Supplemented by reference TRBV5-1 and TRBJ2-1, the full variable domain reads KAGVTQTPRYLIKTRGQQVTLSCSPISGHRSVSWYQQTPGQGLQFLFEYFSETQRNKGNFPGRFSGRQFSNSRSEMNVSTLELGDSALYLCASSLVPGISYNEQFFGPGTRLTVL.